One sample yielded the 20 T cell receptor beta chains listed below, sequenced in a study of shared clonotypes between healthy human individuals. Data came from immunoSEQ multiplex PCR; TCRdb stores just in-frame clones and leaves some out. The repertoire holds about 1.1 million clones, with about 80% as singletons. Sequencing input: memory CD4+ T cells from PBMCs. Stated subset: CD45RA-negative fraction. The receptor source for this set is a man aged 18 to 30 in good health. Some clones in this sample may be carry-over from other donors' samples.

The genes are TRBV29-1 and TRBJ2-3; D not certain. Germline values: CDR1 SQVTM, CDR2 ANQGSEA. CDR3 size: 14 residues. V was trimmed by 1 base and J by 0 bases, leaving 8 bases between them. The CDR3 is CSVEGWASTDTQYF. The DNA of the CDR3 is TGCAGCGTTGAAGGGTGGGCCAGCACAGATACGCAGTATTTT.

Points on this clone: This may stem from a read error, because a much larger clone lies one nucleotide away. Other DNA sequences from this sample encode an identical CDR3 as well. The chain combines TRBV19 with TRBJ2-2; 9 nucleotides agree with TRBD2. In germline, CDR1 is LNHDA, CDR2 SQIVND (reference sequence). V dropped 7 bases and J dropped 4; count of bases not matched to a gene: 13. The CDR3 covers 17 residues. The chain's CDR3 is CASTPLGSGRSTGELFF. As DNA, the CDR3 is TGTGCCAGTACCCCCCTCGGTAGCGGGAGAAGCACCGGGGAGCTGTTTTTT. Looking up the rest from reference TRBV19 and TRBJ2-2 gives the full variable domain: DGGITQSPKYLFRKEGQNVTLSCEQNLNHDAMYWYRQDPGQGLRLIYYSQIVNDFQKGDIAEGYSVSREKKESFPLTVTSAQKNPTAFYLCASTPLGSGRSTGELFFGEGSRLTVL.

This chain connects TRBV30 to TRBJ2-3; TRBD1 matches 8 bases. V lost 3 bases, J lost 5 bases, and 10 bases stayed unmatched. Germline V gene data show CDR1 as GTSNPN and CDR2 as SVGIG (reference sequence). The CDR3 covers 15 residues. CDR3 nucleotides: TGTGCCTGGAGGACAGGGGCAGGGGCGATAGATACGCAGTATTTT. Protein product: CAWRTGAGAIDTQYF.

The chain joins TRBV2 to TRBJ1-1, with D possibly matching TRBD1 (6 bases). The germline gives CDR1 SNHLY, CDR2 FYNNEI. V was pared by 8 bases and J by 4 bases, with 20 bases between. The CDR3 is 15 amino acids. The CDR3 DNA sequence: TGTGCCAGCGAAAAGGCGGGCAGGGGACCCACTGAAGCTTTCTTT. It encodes CASEKAGRGPTEAFF.

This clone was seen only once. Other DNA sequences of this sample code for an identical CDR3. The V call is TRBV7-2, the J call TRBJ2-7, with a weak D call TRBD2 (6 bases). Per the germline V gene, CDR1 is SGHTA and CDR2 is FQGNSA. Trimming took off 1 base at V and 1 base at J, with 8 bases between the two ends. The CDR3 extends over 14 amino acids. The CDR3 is CASSLDAGSYEQYF. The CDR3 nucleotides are TGTGCCAGCAGCTTAGATGCGGGATCCTACGAGCAGTACTTC.

In DNA, the CDR3 is TGTGCCAGCAGCCGGGGGGGATCCTACAATGAGCAGTTCTTC. Its protein product is CASSRGGSYNEQFF. V and J are TRBV7-2 and TRBJ2-1; TRBD2 matches at 8 bases. There are 14 residues in the CDR3. Per germline, CDR1 SGHTA and CDR2 FQGNSA. Trimming took 5 bases from V and 1 from J; bases not matched to a gene: 1.

The CDR3 region has the DNA TGTGCCAGCAGCTTGGTGAGCAGGGGGACAGATACGCAGTATTTT. The encoded protein is CASSLVSRGTDTQYF. The chain has TRBV7-2 and TRBJ2-3, with 7 bases that match TRBD1. The CDR3 length is 15 residues. The junction had 6 bases not matched to a gene; V was cut back by 3 bases and J by 3 bases. Germline CDR1 SGHTA, CDR2 FQGNSA.

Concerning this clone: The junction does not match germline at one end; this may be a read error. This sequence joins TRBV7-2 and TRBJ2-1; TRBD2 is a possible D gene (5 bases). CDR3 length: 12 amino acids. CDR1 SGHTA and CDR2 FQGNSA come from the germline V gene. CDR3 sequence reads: CASSFIRTGWIF. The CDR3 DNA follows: TGTGCCAGCAGCTTTATCCGGACGGGGTGGATCTTC.

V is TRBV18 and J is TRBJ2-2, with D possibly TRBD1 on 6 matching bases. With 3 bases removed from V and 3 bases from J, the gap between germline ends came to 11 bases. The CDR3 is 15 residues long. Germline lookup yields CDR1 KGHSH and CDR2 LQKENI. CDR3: CASSPFQGHTGELFF. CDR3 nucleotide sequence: TGTGCCAGCTCACCGTTTCAGGGGCACACCGGGGAGCTGTTTTTT.

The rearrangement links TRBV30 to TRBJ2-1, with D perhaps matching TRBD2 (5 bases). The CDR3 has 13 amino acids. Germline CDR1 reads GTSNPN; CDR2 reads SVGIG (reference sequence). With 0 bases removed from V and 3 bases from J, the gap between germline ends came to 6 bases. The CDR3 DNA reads TGTGCCTGGAGTGTACTAGGCTACAATGAGCAGTTCTTC. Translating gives CAWSVLGYNEQFF.

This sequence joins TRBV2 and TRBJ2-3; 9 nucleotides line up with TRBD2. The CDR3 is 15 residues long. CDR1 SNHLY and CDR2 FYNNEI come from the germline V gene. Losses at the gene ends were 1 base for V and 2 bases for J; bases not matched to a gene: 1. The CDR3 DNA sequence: TGTGCCAGCAGTGAAGGACTAGCGGACACAGATACGCAGTATTTT. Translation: CASSEGLADTDTQYF.

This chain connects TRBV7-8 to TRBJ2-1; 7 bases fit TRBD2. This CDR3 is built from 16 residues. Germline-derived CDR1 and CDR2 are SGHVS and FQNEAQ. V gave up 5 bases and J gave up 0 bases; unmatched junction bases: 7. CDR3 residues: CASSPRAGSSYNEQFF. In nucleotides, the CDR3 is TGTGCCAGCAGCCCCCGAGCGGGAAGCTCCTACAATGAGCAGTTCTTC.

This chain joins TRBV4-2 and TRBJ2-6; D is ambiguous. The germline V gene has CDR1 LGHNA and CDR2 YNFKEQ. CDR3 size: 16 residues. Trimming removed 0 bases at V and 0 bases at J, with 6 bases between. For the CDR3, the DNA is TGTGCCAGCAGCCAAGATTGGAACTCTGGGGCCAACGTCCTGACTTTC. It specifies CASSQDWNSGANVLTF.

DNA for the CDR3: TGTGCCAGCAGAAACAGGGGGCGCATCTACGAGCAGTACTTC. Protein product: CASRNRGRIYEQYF. The chain carries TRBV27 and TRBJ2-7; 9 nucleotides align to TRBD1. The CDR3 consists of 14 residues. Germline V gene sequence: CDR1 MNHEY, CDR2 SMNVEV (reference sequence). V trimming: 6 bases; J trimming: 3 bases; junction bases outside the gene matches: 6.

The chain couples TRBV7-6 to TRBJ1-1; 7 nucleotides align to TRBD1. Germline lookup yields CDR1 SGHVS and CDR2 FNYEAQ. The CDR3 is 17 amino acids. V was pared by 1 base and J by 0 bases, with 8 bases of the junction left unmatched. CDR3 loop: CASSLVGRGALNTEAFF. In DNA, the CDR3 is TGTGCCAGCAGCTTAGTGGGCAGGGGGGCACTGAACACTGAAGCTTTCTTT.

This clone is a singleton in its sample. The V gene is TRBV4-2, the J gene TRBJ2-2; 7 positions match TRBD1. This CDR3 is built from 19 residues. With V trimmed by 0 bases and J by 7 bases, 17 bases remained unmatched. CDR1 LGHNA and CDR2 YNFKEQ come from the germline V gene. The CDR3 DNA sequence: TGTGCCAGCAGCCAAGATCATAAGGGGGCGCTTAATCGGCTCGGGGAGCTGTTTTTT. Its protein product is CASSQDHKGALNRLGELFF.

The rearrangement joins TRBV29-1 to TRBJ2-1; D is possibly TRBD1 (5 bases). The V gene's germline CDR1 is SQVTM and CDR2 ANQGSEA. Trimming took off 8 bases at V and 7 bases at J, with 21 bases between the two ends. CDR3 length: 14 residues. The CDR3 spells CSYLGRAAINEQFF. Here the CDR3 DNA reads TGCAGCTACCTGGGCAGGGCAGCCATAAATGAGCAGTTCTTC.

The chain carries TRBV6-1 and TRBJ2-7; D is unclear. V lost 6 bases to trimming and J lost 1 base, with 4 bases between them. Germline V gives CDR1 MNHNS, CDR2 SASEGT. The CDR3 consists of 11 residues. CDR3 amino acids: CASRTSYEQYF. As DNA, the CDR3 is TGTGCCAGCAGAACTTCCTACGAGCAGTACTTC.

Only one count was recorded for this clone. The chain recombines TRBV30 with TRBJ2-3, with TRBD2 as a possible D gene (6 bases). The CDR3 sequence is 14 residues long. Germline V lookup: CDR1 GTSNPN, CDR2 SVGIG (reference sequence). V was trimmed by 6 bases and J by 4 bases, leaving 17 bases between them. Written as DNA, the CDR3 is TGTGCCTGCCAAACTAGCCGACAGTCAGATACGCAGTATTTT. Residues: CACQTSRQSDTQYF. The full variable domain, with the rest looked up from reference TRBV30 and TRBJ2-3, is SQTIHQWPATLVQPVGSPLSLECTVEGTSNPNLYWYRQAAGRGLQLLFYSVGIGQISSEVPQNLSASRPQDRQFILSSKKLLLSDSGFYLCACQTSRQSDTQYFGPGTRLTVL.

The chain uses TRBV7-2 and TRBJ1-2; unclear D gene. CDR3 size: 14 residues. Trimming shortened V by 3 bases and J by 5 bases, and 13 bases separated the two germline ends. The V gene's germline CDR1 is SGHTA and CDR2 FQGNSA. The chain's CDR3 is CASSFGQELYGYTF. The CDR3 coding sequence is TGTGCCAGCAGCTTTGGTCAGGAGCTTTATGGCTACACCTTC.